The 31 T cell receptor beta chains in this list originate from one sample, sequenced in a study of blood T cell repertoires in COVID-19. Assay: immunoSEQ multiplex PCR; the TCRdb copy retains only in-frame clones and omits some. The sample carries about 160,000 clones, roughly 84% recorded once. Material: peripheral blood. These receptors were obtained from a man younger than 30 with active or convalescent COVID-19.

This chain uses TRBV3-1 (or the pseudogene TRBV3-2) with TRBJ1-6; D possibly corresponds to TRBD1 (5 bases). The CDR3 loop spans 16 amino acids. V dropped 3 bases and J dropped 0 bases, with 9 bases sitting between them. Germline lookup yields CDR1 LGHDT and CDR2 YNNKEL (reference sequence). CDR3 coding DNA: TGTGCCAGCAGCCAGGGACTCAGCTCCTATAATTCACCCCTCCACTTT. Encoded protein: CASSQGLSSYNSPLHF.

The rearrangement links TRBV28 to TRBJ1-4; 8 bases fit TRBD1. Germline V lookup: CDR1 MDHEN, CDR2 SYDVKM. CDR3 length equals 14 residues. J lost 6 bases, V lost 6 bases, and 6 bases had no gene match. CDR3 protein: CASSYRGQDEKLFF. The DNA for the CDR3 is TGTGCCAGCAGCTATCGGGGACAGGATGAAAAACTGTTTTTT.

The rearrangement uses TRBV5-1 and TRBJ1-1; D gene unclear. The length of the CDR3 is 16 residues. The germline V and J ends were trimmed by 0 bases and 1 base, with 13 bases remaining between them. Germline V gives CDR1 SGHRS, CDR2 YFSETQ. The CDR3 DNA sequence: TGCGCCAGCAGCTTGGGACCGGGATCAGAGAACACTGAAGCTTTCTTT. Its protein product is CASSLGPGSENTEAFF. The whole variable domain, remainder taken from reference TRBV5-1 and TRBJ1-1, is KAGVTQTPRYLIKTRGQQVTLSCSPISGHRSVSWYQQTPGQGLQFLFEYFSETQRNKGNFPGRFSGRQFSNSRSEMNVSTLELGDSALYLCASSLGPGSENTEAFFGQGTRLTVV.

J is TRBJ2-3 and V is TRBV6-1; 12 bases match TRBD2. The CDR3 covers 17 residues. With 4 bases clipped from V and 7 bases from J, the junction kept 12 bases outside the gene matches. Germline V gene lookup returns CDR1 MNHNS and CDR2 SASEGT. The CDR3: CASSGLAGARRQNTQYF. CDR3 nucleotides: TGTGCCAGCAGTGGACTAGCGGGAGCAAGGCGGCAGAATACGCAGTATTTT.

The chain links TRBV5-4 to TRBJ2-2; 9 nucleotides line up with TRBD2. CDR1 and CDR2 from the germline V gene are SGHNT and YYREEE (reference sequence). The length of the CDR3 is 17 residues. V shed 0 bases, J shed 5 bases, and the junction held 8 bases outside the gene matches. CDR3 region: CASSLVSGSGRTGELFF. The CDR3 DNA follows: TGTGCCAGCAGCTTGGTATCTGGTAGCGGGAGAACCGGGGAGCTGTTTTTT.

V usage is TRBV6-5 and J usage is TRBJ1-1; maybe TRBD1 (5 bases). Germline CDR1 MNHEY, CDR2 SVGAGI. This CDR3 comprises 15 residues. V lost 4 bases to trimming and J lost 2 bases, with 14 bases between them. CDR3 sequence reads: CASSSTGRINTEAFF. The CDR3 coding sequence is TGTGCCAGCAGTTCAACAGGACGGATAAACACTGAAGCTTTCTTT.

The V and J genes are TRBV2 and TRBJ2-5; possible D gene TRBD2, 5 bases. V was shortened by 2 bases and J by 5 bases, with 15 bases between the two germline ends. Germline CDR1 SNHLY, CDR2 FYNNEI. The CDR3 is 15 amino acids. The CDR3: CASSERAGSGETQYF. For the CDR3, the DNA is TGTGCCAGCAGTGAAAGGGCAGGTTCGGGGGAGACCCAGTACTTC.

This clone appeared once. The chain is built from TRBV19 and TRBJ2-1; TRBD2 matches 12 bases. From germline, CDR1 is LNHDA and CDR2 SQIVND (reference sequence). With V trimmed by 2 bases and J by 9 bases, 8 bases remained unmatched. The CDR3 runs 16 residues. Here the CDR3 reads CASSIQTSGSVSEQFF. The CDR3, as DNA: TGTGCCAGTAGTATACAGACTAGCGGGAGTGTTTCTGAGCAGTTCTTC.

V and J are TRBV7-2 and TRBJ2-5, with TRBD2 matching 12 bases. V gave up 5 bases and J gave up 5 bases; unmatched junction bases: 6. CDR1 and CDR2 from the germline V gene are SGHTA and FQGNSA. The CDR3 sequence is 15 residues long. The CDR3 DNA is TGTGCCAGCAGCGGGACTAGCGGGCGACGTGAGACCCAGTACTTC. Encoded protein: CASSGTSGRRETQYF.

The chain couples TRBV15 to TRBJ2-3; TRBD1 aligns across 11 bases. The V segment lost 4 bases and the J segment 3 bases; nucleotides outside the gene matches: 6. The CDR3 loop spans 16 amino acids. Germline V gives CDR1 LNHNV, CDR2 YYDKDF (reference sequence). CDR3 nucleotides: TGTGCCACCAGCATAGGACAGGGGGCAAGGACAGATACGCAGTATTTT. This translates into CATSIGQGARTDTQYF.

This chain connects TRBV6-6 to TRBJ1-1, with D tentatively TRBD1 (6 bases). The CDR3 is 13 residues long. Trimming took 5 bases from V and 4 from J, leaving 11 bases between them. CDR1 and CDR2 (germline): MNHNY, SVGAGI (reference sequence). The CDR3 bases are TGTGCCAGCAGTATTACAGGGTCCACTGAAGCTTTCTTT. This sequence encodes CASSITGSTEAFF.

The chain's CDR3 is CASSYLRRQEAFF. CDR3 nucleotide sequence: TGTGCCAGCAGTTACCTCCGGAGACAGGAAGCTTTCTTT. The V gene is TRBV6-5, the J gene TRBJ1-1, with D possibly matching TRBD1 (5 bases). Germline CDR1 MNHEY, CDR2 SVGAGI. The CDR3 contains 13 residues. V lost 2 bases to trimming and J lost 8 bases, with 12 bases between them.

Only a few counts were recorded for this clone. The chain couples TRBV7-3 to TRBJ2-2; the match to TRBD1 covers 7 bases. The germline CDR1 and CDR2 sequences are SGHTA and FQGTGA. This CDR3 region has 16 residues. The V and J ends lost 4 bases and 3 bases, in that order; junction bases with no gene match: 8. CDR3 region: CASSSQPGGYTGELFF. The CDR3 DNA is TGTGCCAGCAGCTCGCAACCAGGGGGTTACACCGGGGAGCTGTTTTTT.

V gene TRBV11-2 combines with J gene TRBJ1-1; D might be TRBD1 (5 bases). Germline V gene sequence: CDR1 SGHAT, CDR2 FQNNGV. V lost 2 bases and J lost 0, with 13 bases in between. CDR3 size: 16 residues. CDR3 sequence (DNA): TGTGCCAGCAGCTTATGGGGCCAGCGGGTGAACACTGAAGCTTTCTTT. Translation gives CASSLWGQRVNTEAFF.

The rearrangement joins TRBV14 to TRBJ2-2, with 7 bases identical to TRBD1. The V gene end was trimmed by 1 base and the J gene end by 5 bases; junction bases not matched to a gene: 7. This CDR3 comprises 16 residues. Per germline, CDR1 SGHDN and CDR2 FVKESK. This chain's CDR3 is CASSQVRGLSTGELFF. CDR3 DNA sequence: TGTGCCAGCAGCCAAGTAAGGGGGCTATCGACCGGGGAGCTGTTTTTT. Using reference TRBV14 and TRBJ2-2 for the parts outside the CDR3, the full variable domain is EAGVTQFPSHSVIEKGQTVTLRCDPISGHDNLYWYRRVMGKEIKFLLHFVKESKQDESGMPNNRFLAERTGGTYSTLKVQPAELEDSGVYFCASSQVRGLSTGELFFGEGSRLTVL.

J is TRBJ1-2 and V is TRBV6-1; possibly TRBD1 for D (5 bases). The length of the CDR3 is 16 residues. The V gene's germline CDR1 is MNHNS and CDR2 SASEGT. The V gene lost 3 bases and the J gene lost 4 bases, with 18 bases spanning the gap. The CDR3 is CASSDLWSGLFYGYTF. The CDR3 bases are TGTGCCAGCAGTGATCTCTGGTCAGGGTTGTTCTATGGCTACACCTTC.

The chain has TRBV18 and TRBJ2-2; 9 positions agree with TRBD2. Germline trimming cut 2 bases from V and 2 bases from J; bases unmatched to any gene: 18. Germline-derived CDR1 and CDR2 are KGHSH and LQKENI. This CDR3 is 21 amino acids long. The CDR3 coding sequence is TGTGCCAGCTCACCAAGACCCCCCGGGACTTTAGCGGGGGATAACACCGGGGAGCTGTTTTTT. It encodes CASSPRPPGTLAGDNTGELFF.

The chain carries TRBV6-5 and TRBJ1-2; no definite D call. The CDR3 totals 16 residues. V gave up 0 bases and J gave up 0 bases, with 11 bases separating them. Germline V gene sequence: CDR1 MNHEY, CDR2 SVGAGI. The chain's CDR3 is CASSYSIPVANYGYTF. In DNA, the CDR3 is TGTGCCAGCAGTTACTCGATCCCGGTAGCTAACTATGGCTACACCTTC.

In DNA, the CDR3 is TGTGCCAGCAGCAGGGGACAGGGGTGGAACACTGAAGCTTTCTTT. Its translation: CASSRGQGWNTEAFF. V is TRBV11-1 and J is TRBJ1-1, with TRBD1 identical over 10 bases. The CDR3 totals 15 residues. Trimming took 5 bases from V and 1 from J; bases not matched to a gene: 4. Germline V lookup: CDR1 SGHAT, CDR2 FQDESV (reference sequence).

V and J are TRBV7-9 and TRBJ1-2; TRBD1 matches at 7 bases. The V gene's germline CDR1 is SEHNR and CDR2 FQNEAQ (reference sequence). J was trimmed by 1 base and V by 3 bases; bases with no gene match: 11. The CDR3 totals 17 residues. CDR3 amino acids: CASSFRDSGINNYGYTF. As DNA, the CDR3 is TGTGCCAGCAGCTTCCGGGACAGTGGAATCAATAACTATGGCTACACCTTC.

The J gene is TRBJ2-7, the V gene TRBV7-3, with D perhaps TRBD1 (6 bases). Germline CDR1 reads SGHTA; CDR2 reads FQGTGA. Trimming took 3 bases from V and 1 from J, leaving 13 bases between them. This CDR3 has 15 amino acids. The CDR3 nucleotides are TGTGCCAGCAGCTTGGGGCCCGGACAGTCCTACGAGCAGTACTTC. Translating gives CASSLGPGQSYEQYF.

This chain links TRBV6-5 with TRBJ1-6, with TRBD1 as a possible D gene (6 bases). CDR3 length equals 16 residues. Germline V gene data show CDR1 as MNHEY and CDR2 as SVGAGI. V was trimmed by 4 bases and J by 5 bases, leaving 15 bases between them. CDR3 in amino acids: CASSFTRTDNNSPLHF. Here the CDR3 DNA reads TGTGCCAGCAGTTTTACTCGGACAGATAATAATTCACCCCTCCACTTT.

The chain carries TRBV19 and TRBJ1-6; 7 bases align to TRBD1. This CDR3 contains 14 residues. CDR1 and CDR2 from the germline V gene are LNHDA and SQIVND (reference sequence). V shed 7 bases and J 4 bases; nucleotides not matched to a gene: 4. CDR3 residues: CASTRQGYNSPLHF. For the CDR3, the DNA is TGTGCCAGTACCAGACAGGGATATAATTCACCCCTCCACTTT.

V and J are TRBV11-2 and TRBJ2-5, with 7 bases fitting TRBD2. CDR3 length equals 15 residues. Trimming removed 5 bases from V and 4 bases from J; junction bases left unmatched: 10. Germline-derived CDR1 and CDR2 are SGHAT and FQNNGV. The CDR3 sequence is CASSPIGGVPETQYF. The CDR3 DNA sequence: TGTGCCAGCAGCCCGATTGGGGGGGTCCCAGAGACCCAGTACTTC. Complete variable domain (other parts from reference TRBV11-2 and TRBJ2-5): EAGVAQSPRYKIIEKRQSVAFWCNPISGHATLYWYQQILGQGPKLLIQFQNNGVVDDSQLPKDRFSAERLKGVDSTLKIQPAKLEDSAVYLCASSPIGGVPETQYFGPGTRLLVL.

The chain has TRBV19 and TRBJ1-4; D is undetermined. This CDR3 is built from 15 residues. Germline values: CDR1 LNHDA, CDR2 SQIVND (reference sequence). V shed 5 bases and J shed 2 bases, with 12 bases lying between them. In DNA form, the CDR3 reads TGTGCCAGTAGTCCGACCCGGAGTACTAATGAAAAACTGTTTTTT. Translated: CASSPTRSTNEKLFF. Looking up the rest from reference TRBV19 and TRBJ1-4 gives the full variable domain: DGGITQSPKYLFRKEGQNVTLSCEQNLNHDAMYWYRQDPGQGLRLIYYSQIVNDFQKGDIAEGYSVSREKKESFPLTVTSAQKNPTAFYLCASSPTRSTNEKLFFGSGTQLSVL.

The chain couples TRBV18 to TRBJ2-7; D possibly corresponds to TRBD2 (7 bases). The CDR3 is 14 residues long. The germline V gene encodes CDR1 KGHSH and CDR2 LQKENI. The V end lost 0 bases, the J end lost 4 bases, and 10 bases lay between the germline ends. The CDR3 region has the DNA TGTGCCAGCTCACCACCGGGGGGGCCGTACGAGCAGTACTTC. This codes for CASSPPGGPYEQYF. The variable domain in full, with the rest retrieved from reference TRBV18 and TRBJ2-7, is NAGVMQNPRHLVRRRGQEARLRCSPMKGHSHVYWYRQLPEEGLKFMVYLQKENIIDESGMPKERFSAEFPKEGPSILRIQQVVRGDSAAYFCASSPPGGPYEQYFGPGTRLTVT.

This chain connects TRBV2 to TRBJ1-5, with 9 bases aligning to TRBD1. The CDR3 is made up of 13 amino acids. The germline V gene encodes CDR1 SNHLY and CDR2 FYNNEI. V shed 8 bases, J shed 5 bases, and the junction held 4 bases outside the gene matches. The CDR3 reads CASGDREHQPQHF. CDR3 nucleotides: TGTGCCAGCGGGGACAGGGAACATCAGCCCCAGCATTTT.

This clone was observed once. This chain joins TRBV19 and TRBJ1-6; TRBD1 matches at 9 bases. The CDR3 spans 17 residues. Germline trimming cut 4 bases from V and 4 bases from J; bases unmatched to any gene: 8. CDR1 LNHDA and CDR2 SQIVND come from the germline V gene (reference sequence). The CDR3 DNA reads as TGTGCCAGTAGTAAAGCCGGGACAGGGCGATATAATTCACCCCTCCACTTT. Translating it yields CASSKAGTGRYNSPLHF.

Only a few counts were recorded for this clone. The chain joins TRBV2 to TRBJ2-7; D may be TRBD2 (5 bases). Germline V lookup: CDR1 SNHLY, CDR2 FYNNEI. The CDR3 length is 15 residues. The V end lost 2 bases, the J end lost 0 bases, and 11 bases lay between the germline ends. This CDR3 reads CASSESGLSSYEQYF. The CDR3 DNA reads as TGTGCCAGCAGTGAATCAGGACTTAGCTCCTACGAGCAGTACTTC.

The V gene is TRBV2, the J gene TRBJ2-3; a weak D match, TRBD2 (7 bases). The ends were cut back, 1 base at V and 2 bases at J, with 13 bases in the middle. Germline CDR1 is SNHLY and CDR2 is FYNNEI. The CDR3 runs 16 residues. The DNA of the CDR3 is TGTGCCAGCAGTGAAGTAGGGGGGGGACTCACAGATACGCAGTATTTT. Protein sequence: CASSEVGGGLTDTQYF.

This clone was counted only a few times. The chain combines TRBV18 with TRBJ1-3, with 10 positions matching TRBD1. Per germline, CDR1 KGHSH and CDR2 LQKENI. V lost 8 bases and J lost 0; bases outside the gene matches: 4. This CDR3 is built from 15 residues. The CDR3: CASTDRGDSGNTIYF. CDR3 bases: TGTGCCAGCACGGACAGGGGGGACTCTGGAAACACCATATATTTT.